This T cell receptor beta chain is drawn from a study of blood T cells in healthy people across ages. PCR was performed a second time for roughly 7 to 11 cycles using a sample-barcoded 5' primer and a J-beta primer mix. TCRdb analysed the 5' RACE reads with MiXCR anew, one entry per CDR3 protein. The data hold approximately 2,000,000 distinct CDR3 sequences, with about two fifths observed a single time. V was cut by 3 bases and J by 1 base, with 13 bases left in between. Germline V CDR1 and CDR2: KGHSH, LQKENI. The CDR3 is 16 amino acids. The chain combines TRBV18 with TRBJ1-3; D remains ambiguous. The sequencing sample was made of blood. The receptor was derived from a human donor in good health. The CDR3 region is CASSPRQTKSGNTIYF. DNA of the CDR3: TGTGCCAGCTCACCCCGGCAGACCAAATCTGGAAACACCATATATTTT. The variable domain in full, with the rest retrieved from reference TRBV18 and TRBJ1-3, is NAGVMQNPRHLVRRRGQEARLRCSPMKGHSHVYWYRQLPEEGLKFMVYLQKENIIDESGMPKERFSAEFPKEGPSILRIQQVVRGDSAAYFCASSPRQTKSGNTIYFGEGSWLTVV.